These 13 T cell receptor beta chains share one sample of origin, sequenced in a study of shared clonotypes between healthy human individuals. TCRdb's copy holds only in-frame clones and misses some; the assay was immunoSEQ multiplex PCR. This sample has a few hundred thousand clones, with 95% to 98% found just once. The sample was naive CD4+ T cells sorted from blood. Subset of the sample: CD45RA+ positively selected. Source of these receptors: a woman younger than 45 in good health.

The chain has TRBV19 and TRBJ2-3, with 9 nucleotides matching TRBD2. The CDR3 has 15 amino acids. V trimming: 4 bases; J trimming: 5 bases; junction bases outside the gene matches: 7. Germline CDR1 LNHDA, CDR2 SQIVND (reference sequence). The CDR3 DNA reads TGTGCCAGTAGTACCTCTAGCGGGATCATAGATACGCAGTATTTT. Translation gives CASSTSSGIIDTQYF.

The V and J genes are TRBV27 and TRBJ2-1; 10 bases are a match to TRBD2. The ends lost 4 bases at V and 2 bases at J; junction bases unmatched: 11. CDR1 is MNHEY, CDR2 SMNVEV, per germline (reference sequence). The CDR3 is 18 amino acids. The CDR3 nucleotides are TGTGCCAGCAGTTCTAAAGCGGGAGGGCCTCCCCCCTACAATGAGCAGTTCTTC. Amino acids: CASSSKAGGPPPYNEQFF.

Only one count was recorded for this clone. The chain carries TRBV29-1 and TRBJ2-1, with 15 bases lining up with TRBD2. The CDR3 consists of 17 residues. The trim removed 8 bases at V and 0 bases at J, leaving 8 bases unmatched. Per the germline V gene, CDR1 is SQVTM and CDR2 is ANQGSEA. The CDR3 region is CSIAGTSGRSSYNEQFF. CDR3 DNA sequence: TGCAGCATCGCCGGGACTAGCGGGAGGAGCTCCTACAATGAGCAGTTCTTC.

Only a few counts were recorded for this clone. This sequence joins TRBV6-5 and TRBJ2-1; D is uncertain. Trimming removed 6 bases from V and 10 bases from J, with 10 bases in between. CDR1 and CDR2 from the germline V gene are MNHEY and SVGAGI. The CDR3 is made up of 11 amino acids. CDR3 protein: CASRGRWEQFF. As DNA, the CDR3 is TGTGCCAGCAGGGGCCGCTGGGAGCAGTTCTTC.

The chain joins TRBV28 to TRBJ1-2; 9 bases agree with TRBD1. Germline V gene sequence: CDR1 MDHEN, CDR2 SYDVKM. This CDR3 is 14 amino acids long. V was pared by 2 bases and J by 6 bases, with 4 bases of the junction left unmatched. Here the CDR3 reads CASSLRDRVNGYTF. The CDR3 DNA sequence: TGTGCCAGCAGTTTAAGGGACAGGGTGAATGGCTACACCTTC.

This chain connects TRBV11-2 to TRBJ2-1; no reliable D call. Germline V gene lookup returns CDR1 SGHAT and CDR2 FQNNGV. This CDR3 comprises 18 residues. V was cut by 0 bases and J by 0 bases, with 15 bases left in between. The CDR3: CASSLDSLRYSSYNEQFF. In DNA form, the CDR3 reads TGTGCCAGCAGCTTAGATTCCCTCCGGTATAGCTCCTACAATGAGCAGTTCTTC.

The chain couples TRBV7-9 to TRBJ1-2; a possible D gene is TRBD1 (5 bases). V was cut by 5 bases and J by 6 bases, with 19 bases left in between. CDR3 length: 15 residues. CDR1 is SEHNR, CDR2 FQNEAQ, per germline (reference sequence). As DNA, the CDR3 is TGTGCCAGCAGCCCCGAGGGGCTCGGGCGGAATGGCTACACCTTC. Amino acid sequence: CASSPEGLGRNGYTF.

The chain combines TRBV19 with TRBJ1-5, with a possible D match to TRBD1 (6 bases). Germline-derived CDR1 and CDR2 are LNHDA and SQIVND (reference sequence). The V gene lost 1 base and the J gene lost 0 bases, with 13 bases spanning the gap. The length of the CDR3 is 17 residues. The CDR3: CASSIVGTLLSNQPQHF. In DNA form, the CDR3 reads TGTGCCAGTAGTATAGTAGGGACACTACTTAGCAATCAGCCCCAGCATTTT. The full variable domain, with the rest looked up from reference TRBV19 and TRBJ1-5, is DGGITQSPKYLFRKEGQNVTLSCEQNLNHDAMYWYRQDPGQGLRLIYYSQIVNDFQKGDIAEGYSVSREKKESFPLTVTSAQKNPTAFYLCASSIVGTLLSNQPQHFGDGTRLSIL.

Remarks on this clone: Other DNA variants within this sample encode the same CDR3. This chain links TRBV6-6 with TRBJ1-5, with 7 bases identical to TRBD1. Trimming cost V 5 bases and J 0 bases; bases outside gene matches: 1. The CDR3 length is 14 residues. Germline V lookup: CDR1 MNHNY, CDR2 SVGAGI (reference sequence). The CDR3 nucleotides read TGTGCCAGCAGTCGACAGGGTAGCAATCAGCCCCAGCATTTT. This gives the protein CASSRQGSNQPQHF.

This chain connects TRBV4-1 to TRBJ1-4; the match to TRBD1 covers 7 bases. Trimming took 4 bases from V and 7 from J; bases not matched to a gene: 12. CDR3 size: 16 residues. Germline V lookup: CDR1 MGHRA, CDR2 YSYEKL. This CDR3 is CASSRGHGTVSEKLFF. DNA of the CDR3: TGCGCCAGCAGCCGAGGACATGGGACAGTTTCTGAAAAACTGTTTTTT.

The rearrangement uses TRBV14 and TRBJ2-1; the D gene is possibly TRBD2 (6 bases). V was trimmed by 1 base and J by 1 base, leaving 11 bases between them. The germline CDR1 and CDR2 sequences are SGHDN and FVKESK. The CDR3 runs to 16 residues. CDR3 residues: CASSQGLGVSYNEQFF. In nucleotides, the CDR3 is TGTGCCAGCAGCCAAGGACTAGGAGTGTCCTACAATGAGCAGTTCTTC. The full variable domain, completed using reference TRBV14 and TRBJ2-1, is EAGVTQFPSHSVIEKGQTVTLRCDPISGHDNLYWYRRVMGKEIKFLLHFVKESKQDESGMPNNRFLAERTGGTYSTLKVQPAELEDSGVYFCASSQGLGVSYNEQFFGPGTRLTVL.

A single count supports this clone. The chain couples TRBV27 to TRBJ2-7; 7 bases fit TRBD2. Germline V lookup: CDR1 MNHEY, CDR2 SMNVEV (reference sequence). V was pared by 0 bases and J by 2 bases, with 7 bases of the junction left unmatched. The CDR3 has 16 amino acids. CDR3: CASSLSVAGSAYEQYF. Here the CDR3 DNA reads TGTGCCAGCAGTTTATCGGTAGCGGGTAGTGCCTACGAGCAGTACTTC.

This sequence joins TRBV6-1 and TRBJ1-5; 7 nucleotides match TRBD1. The germline CDR1 and CDR2 sequences are MNHNS and SASEGT. The CDR3 is made up of 14 amino acids. V lost 6 bases to trimming and J lost 4 bases; unmatched junction nucleotides: 6. The CDR3 bases are TGTGCCAGCAGACCGGGACAGAATAATCAGCCCCAGCATTTT. Translating it yields CASRPGQNNQPQHF.